This record looks at one T cell receptor (beta chain) sequence and its context. Its matching antigen is unknown. The source of the sample is a study of neoadjuvant nivolumab and ipilimumab in lung cancer. Study summary: The combination arm added day-1 ipilimumab 1 mg/kg to nivolumab 3 mg/kg on days 1, 15, 29. Notes on the study in general: TCR clonality did not significantly correlate with pathologic tumor regression. Pretherapy blood TCR richness correlated positively with resected tumor richness.

Some clones are missing from TCRdb's copy, which holds only in-frame ones; the method was immunoSEQ multiplex PCR. The sample shows 25,000 to 35,000 clones, more than 85% of them seen only once. The ends were cut back, 6 bases at V and 3 bases at J, with 12 bases in the middle. In germline, CDR1 is MNHEY, CDR2 SVGAGI. This CDR3 contains 13 residues. This chain links TRBV6-5 with TRBJ2-7; the D call may be TRBD1 or TRBD2 (6 bases each). This receptor was taken from an adult with non-small cell lung cancer. This material consisted of peripheral blood, taken after neoadjuvant nivolumab, alone or with ipilimumab, at or shortly before surgery. The CDR3 DNA reads TGTGCCAGCAGGCTCGGAGGGGGCTACGAGCAGTACTTC. The encoded protein is CASRLGGGYEQYF.